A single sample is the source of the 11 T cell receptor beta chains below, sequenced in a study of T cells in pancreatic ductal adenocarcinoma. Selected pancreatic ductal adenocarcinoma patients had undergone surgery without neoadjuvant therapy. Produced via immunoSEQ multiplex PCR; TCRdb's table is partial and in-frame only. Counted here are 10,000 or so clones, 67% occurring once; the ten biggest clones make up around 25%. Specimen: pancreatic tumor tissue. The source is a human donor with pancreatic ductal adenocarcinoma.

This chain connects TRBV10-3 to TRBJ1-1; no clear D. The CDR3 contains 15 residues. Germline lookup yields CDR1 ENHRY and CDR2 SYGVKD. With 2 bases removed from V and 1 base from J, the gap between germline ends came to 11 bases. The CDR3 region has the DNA TGTGCCATCAGTGAGCCCCGGTCGGAGAACACTGAAGCTTTCTTT. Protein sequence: CAISEPRSENTEAFF.

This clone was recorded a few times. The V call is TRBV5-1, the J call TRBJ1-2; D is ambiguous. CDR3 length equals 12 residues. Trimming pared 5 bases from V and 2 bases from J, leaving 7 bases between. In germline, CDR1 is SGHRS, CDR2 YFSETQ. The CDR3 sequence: CASREANYGYTF. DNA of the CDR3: TGCGCCAGCAGGGAGGCGAACTATGGCTACACCTTC. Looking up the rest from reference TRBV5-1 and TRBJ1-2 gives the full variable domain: KAGVTQTPRYLIKTRGQQVTLSCSPISGHRSVSWYQQTPGQGLQFLFEYFSETQRNKGNFPGRFSGRQFSNSRSEMNVSTLELGDSALYLCASREANYGYTFGSGTRLTVV.

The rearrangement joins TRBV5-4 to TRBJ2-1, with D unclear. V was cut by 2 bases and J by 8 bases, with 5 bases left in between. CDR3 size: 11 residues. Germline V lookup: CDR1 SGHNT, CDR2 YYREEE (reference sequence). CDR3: CASSFTYEQFF. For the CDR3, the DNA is TGTGCCAGCAGCTTCACGTATGAGCAGTTCTTC.

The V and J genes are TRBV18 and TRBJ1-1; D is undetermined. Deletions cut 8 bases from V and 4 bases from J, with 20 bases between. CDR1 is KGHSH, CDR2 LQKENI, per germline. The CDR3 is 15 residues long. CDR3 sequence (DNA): TGTGCCAGCCTCCCCGGGTTAGGTCGAGCCACTGAAGCTTTCTTT. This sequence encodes CASLPGLGRATEAFF. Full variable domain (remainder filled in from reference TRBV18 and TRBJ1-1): NAGVMQNPRHLVRRRGQEARLRCSPMKGHSHVYWYRQLPEEGLKFMVYLQKENIIDESGMPKERFSAEFPKEGPSILRIQQVVRGDSAAYFCASLPGLGRATEAFFGQGTRLTVV.

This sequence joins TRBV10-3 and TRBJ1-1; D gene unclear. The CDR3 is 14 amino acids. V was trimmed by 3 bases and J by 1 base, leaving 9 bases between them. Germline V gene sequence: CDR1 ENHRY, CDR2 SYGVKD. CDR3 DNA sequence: TGTGCCATCAGTGATAGAGCCGGGAACACTGAAGCTTTCTTT. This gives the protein CAISDRAGNTEAFF.

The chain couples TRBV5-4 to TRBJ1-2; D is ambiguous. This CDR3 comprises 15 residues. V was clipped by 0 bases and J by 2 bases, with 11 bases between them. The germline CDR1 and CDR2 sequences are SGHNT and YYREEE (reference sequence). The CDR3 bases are TGTGCCAGCAGCTTGGCACCGAGTGGGAACTATGGCTACACCTTC. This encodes CASSLAPSGNYGYTF.

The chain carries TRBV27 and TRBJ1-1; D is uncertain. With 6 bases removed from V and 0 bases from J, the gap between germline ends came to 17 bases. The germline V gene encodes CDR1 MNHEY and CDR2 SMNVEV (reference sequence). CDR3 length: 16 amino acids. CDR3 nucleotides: TGTGCCAGCAGGCGCTCCTCCGGGGTCTTGAACACTGAAGCTTTCTTT. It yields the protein CASRRSSGVLNTEAFF.

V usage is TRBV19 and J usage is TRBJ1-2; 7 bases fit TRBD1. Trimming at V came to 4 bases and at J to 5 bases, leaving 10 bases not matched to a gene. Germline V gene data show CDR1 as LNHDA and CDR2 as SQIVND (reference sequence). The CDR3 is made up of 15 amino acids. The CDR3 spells CASSTLSGQLYGYTF. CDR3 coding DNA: TGTGCCAGTAGTACACTCTCGGGACAGTTATATGGCTACACCTTC.

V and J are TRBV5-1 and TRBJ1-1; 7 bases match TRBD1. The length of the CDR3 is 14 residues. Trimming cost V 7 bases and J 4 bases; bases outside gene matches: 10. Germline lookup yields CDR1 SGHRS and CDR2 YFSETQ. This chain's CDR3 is CASRLTGVGTEAFF. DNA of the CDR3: TGCGCCAGCCGACTAACAGGGGTCGGCACTGAAGCTTTCTTT.

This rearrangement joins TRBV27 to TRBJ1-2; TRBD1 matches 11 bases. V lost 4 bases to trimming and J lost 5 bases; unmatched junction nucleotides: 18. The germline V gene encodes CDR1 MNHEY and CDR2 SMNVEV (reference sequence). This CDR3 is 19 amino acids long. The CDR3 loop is CASSSYPRRTGGAFYGYTF. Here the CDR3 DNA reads TGTGCCAGCAGTTCCTACCCCCGTAGGACAGGGGGCGCATTTTATGGCTACACCTTC.

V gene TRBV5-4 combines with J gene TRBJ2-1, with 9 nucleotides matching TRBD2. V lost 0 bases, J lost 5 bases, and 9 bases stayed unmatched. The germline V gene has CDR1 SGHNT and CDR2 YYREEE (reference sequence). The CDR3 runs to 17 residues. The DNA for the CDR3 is TGTGCCAGCAGCTTGGTGAGGGGGACTAGCCAAAACAATGAGCAGTTCTTC. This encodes CASSLVRGTSQNNEQFF.